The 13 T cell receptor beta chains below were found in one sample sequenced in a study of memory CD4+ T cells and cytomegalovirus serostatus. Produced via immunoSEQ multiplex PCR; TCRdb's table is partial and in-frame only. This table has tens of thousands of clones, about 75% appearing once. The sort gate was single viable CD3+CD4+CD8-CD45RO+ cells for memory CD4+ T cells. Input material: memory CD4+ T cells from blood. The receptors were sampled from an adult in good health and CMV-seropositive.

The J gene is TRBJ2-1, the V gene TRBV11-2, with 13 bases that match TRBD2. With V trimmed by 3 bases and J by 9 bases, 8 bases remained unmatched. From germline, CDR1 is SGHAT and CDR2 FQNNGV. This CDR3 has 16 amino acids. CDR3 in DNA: TGTGCCAGCAGCTTCGGGACTAGCGGGACGGGCGGTGAGCAGTTCTTC. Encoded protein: CASSFGTSGTGGEQFF.

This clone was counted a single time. The CDR3 loop reads CASSLPGTDIQYF. The CDR3 coding sequence is TGTGCCAGCAGCCTTCCGGGGACGGACATTCAGTACTTC. The chain joins TRBV5-4 to TRBJ2-4; D may be TRBD1 or TRBD2 (5 bases each). Germline loops: CDR1 SGHNT, CDR2 YYREEE (reference sequence). The length of the CDR3 is 13 residues. Trimming pared 4 bases from V and 8 bases from J, leaving 13 bases between.

CDR3 coding DNA: TGTGCCAGCAGTTTCGGACAGGGGGAGGGCTACACCTTC. Protein sequence: CASSFGQGEGYTF. The chain recombines TRBV6-6 with TRBJ1-2, with 10 positions matching TRBD1. There are 13 residues in the CDR3. CDR1 is MNHNY, CDR2 SVGAGI, per germline (reference sequence). V was clipped by 4 bases and J by 8 bases; unmatched bases: 4.

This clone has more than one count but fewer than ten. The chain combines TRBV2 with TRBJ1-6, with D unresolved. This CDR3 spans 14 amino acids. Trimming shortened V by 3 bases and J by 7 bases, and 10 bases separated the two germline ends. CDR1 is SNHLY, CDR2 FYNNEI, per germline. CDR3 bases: TGTGCCAGCAGTGACCCTGCAACCAATTCACCCCTCCACTTT. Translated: CASSDPATNSPLHF.

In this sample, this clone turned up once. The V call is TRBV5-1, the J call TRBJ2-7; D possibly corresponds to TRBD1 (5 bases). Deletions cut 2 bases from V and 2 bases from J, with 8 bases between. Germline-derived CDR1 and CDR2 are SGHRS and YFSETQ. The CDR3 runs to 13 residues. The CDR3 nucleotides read TGCGCCAGCAGCTTAGGGGATGCCTACGAGCAGTACTTC. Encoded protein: CASSLGDAYEQYF.

The DNA for the CDR3 is TGTGCCAGCAGCTTAGTCTCTGGAAACACCATATATTTT. Translating gives CASSLVSGNTIYF. The chain carries TRBV7-6 and TRBJ1-3; D unclear. Trimming took off 1 base at V and 0 bases at J, with 1 base between the two ends. The germline V gene has CDR1 SGHVS and CDR2 FNYEAQ. The CDR3 is 13 residues long.

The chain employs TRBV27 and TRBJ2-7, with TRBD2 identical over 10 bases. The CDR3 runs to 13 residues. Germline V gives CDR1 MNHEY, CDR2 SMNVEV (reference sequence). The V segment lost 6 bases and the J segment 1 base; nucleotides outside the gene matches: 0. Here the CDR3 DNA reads TGTGCCAGCAGGGGACTAGCGTCCTACGAGCAGTACTTC. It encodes CASRGLASYEQYF.

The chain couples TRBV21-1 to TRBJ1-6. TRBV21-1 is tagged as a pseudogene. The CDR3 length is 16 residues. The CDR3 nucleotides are TGTGCCAGCAGCAAAGACCTGCAGGGAGGTAATTCACCCCTCCACTTT. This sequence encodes CASSKDLQGGNSPLHF.

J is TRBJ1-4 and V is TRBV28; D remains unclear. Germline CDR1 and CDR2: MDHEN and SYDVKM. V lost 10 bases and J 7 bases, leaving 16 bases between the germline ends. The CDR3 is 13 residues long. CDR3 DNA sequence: TGTGCCACCAGCGGCCCAGTAGGTGAAAAACTGTTTTTT. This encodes CATSGPVGEKLFF.

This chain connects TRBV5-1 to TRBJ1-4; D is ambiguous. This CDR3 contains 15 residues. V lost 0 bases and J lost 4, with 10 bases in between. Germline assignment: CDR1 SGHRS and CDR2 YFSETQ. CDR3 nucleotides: TGCGCCAGCAGCTTGGCCGGCCACGATAATGAAAAACTGTTTTTT. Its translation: CASSLAGHDNEKLFF.

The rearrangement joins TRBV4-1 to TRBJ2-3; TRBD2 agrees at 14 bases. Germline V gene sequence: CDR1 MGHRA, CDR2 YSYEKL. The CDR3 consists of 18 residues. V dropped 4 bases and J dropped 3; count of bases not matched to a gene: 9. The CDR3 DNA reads TGCGCCAGCAGCCTTCGTCCGGGACTAGCGGGAGAGACAGATACGCAGTATTTT. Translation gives CASSLRPGLAGETDTQYF.

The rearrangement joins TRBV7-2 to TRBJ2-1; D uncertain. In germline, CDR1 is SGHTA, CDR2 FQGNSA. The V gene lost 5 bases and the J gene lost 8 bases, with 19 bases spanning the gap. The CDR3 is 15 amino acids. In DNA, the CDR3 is TGTGCCAGCAGCATTAGTAAAGGTCAGTTCCATGAGCAGTTCTTC. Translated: CASSISKGQFHEQFF. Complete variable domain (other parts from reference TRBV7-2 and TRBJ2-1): GAGVSQSPSNKVTEKGKDVELRCDPISGHTALYWYRQSLGQGLEFLIYFQGNSAPDKSGLPSDRFSAERTGGSVSTLTIQRTQQEDSAVYLCASSISKGQFHEQFFGPGTRLTVL.

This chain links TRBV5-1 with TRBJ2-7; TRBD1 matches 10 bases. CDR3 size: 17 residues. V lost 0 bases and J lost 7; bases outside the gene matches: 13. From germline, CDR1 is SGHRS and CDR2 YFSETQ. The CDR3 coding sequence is TGCGCCAGCAGCTTGGTTGGGCTCCGGGACAGGGGAGGGGAGCAGTACTTC. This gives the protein CASSLVGLRDRGGEQYF.